The T cell receptor beta chain under discussion was sequenced for a study of blood T cells in healthy people across ages. The CDR3 length is 16 residues. Germline CDR1 reads DFQATT; CDR2 reads SNEGSKA (reference sequence). V was clipped by 0 bases and J by 5 bases; unmatched bases: 10. Then a second PCR, running roughly 7 to 11 cycles, was carried out with a sample-barcoded 5' primer and a J-beta primer mix. Every cDNA molecule carried a tag from a template-switch adaptor bearing 12 random nucleotides. TCRdb independently ran MiXCR on the 5' RACE reads; one entry per CDR3 protein. Among more than 900,000 distinct CDR3 sequences listed, about 27% were seen once. The sample also formed part of further work on T cells of mothers and their children. That work states: Donation came from three healthy Caucasian mothers together with their six children. Extracted RNA, in its entirety, went into cDNA synthesis at roughly 1.5 ug per 15 ul.

The chain couples TRBV20-1 to TRBJ2-7, with TRBD2 matching 10 bases. This sequence originates from a woman aged 40-49 years in good health. Material: blood. The CDR3: CSARDTPGLATHEQYF. The CDR3 DNA is TGCAGTGCTAGAGATACACCGGGACTAGCGACCCACGAGCAGTACTTC.